The following is a T cell receptor (beta chain) sequence with its context. Its antigen is undetermined. This sample stems from a study of OX40 agonist ivuxolimab in advanced cancers. About the research overall: Patients took ivuxolimab, an agonistic anti-OX40 (CD134) antibody. Findings and caveats of the study: In the expanded peripheral T cells, antigen specificity was never determined. Blood T cells, both CD4+ and CD8+, expanded clonally by week 6 at 0.1 to 3.0 mg/kg.

Trimming removed 4 bases at V and 0 bases at J, with 13 bases between. CDR1 MNHEY and CDR2 SVGAGI come from the germline V gene. CDR3 length equals 15 residues. Assay used: immunoSEQ multiplex PCR; TCRdb lists only in-frame clones, some missing. The data contain 31,000 or so clones, 65% to 85% of them seen just once; the ten biggest clones take up 20% to 25%. The source of this sequence is an adult with an advanced solid tumor such as melanoma, head and neck, liver or kidney cancer. The chain recombines TRBV6-5 with TRBJ2-7; D is possibly TRBD2 (6 bases). Sequencing was performed on CD4+ or CD8+ T cells sorted from blood, taken in a trial of the OX40 agonist ivuxolimab. CDR3 in DNA: TGTGCCAGCAGTTGGGACTCCAAGAGCTCCTACGAGCAGTACTTC. Amino acid sequence: CASSWDSKSSYEQYF.